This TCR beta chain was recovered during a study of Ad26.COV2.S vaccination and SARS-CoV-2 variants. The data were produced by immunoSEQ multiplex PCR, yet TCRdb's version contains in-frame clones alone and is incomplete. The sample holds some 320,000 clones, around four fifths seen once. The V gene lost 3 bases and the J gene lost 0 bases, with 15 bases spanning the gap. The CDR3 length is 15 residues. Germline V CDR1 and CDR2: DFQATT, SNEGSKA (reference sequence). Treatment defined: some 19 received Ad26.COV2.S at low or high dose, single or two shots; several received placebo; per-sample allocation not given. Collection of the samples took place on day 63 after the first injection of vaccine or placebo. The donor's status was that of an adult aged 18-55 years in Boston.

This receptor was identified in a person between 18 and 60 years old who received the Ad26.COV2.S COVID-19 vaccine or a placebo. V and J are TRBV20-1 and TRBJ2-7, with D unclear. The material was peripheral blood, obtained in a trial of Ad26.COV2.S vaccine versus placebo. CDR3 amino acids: CSASSLAASSYEQYF. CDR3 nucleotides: TGCAGTGCTAGTAGTTTGGCAGCGAGCTCCTACGAGCAGTACTTC.